This TCR beta chain was found in a study of shared T cell receptors in the human thymus. The V end was cut by 0 bases, the J end by 2 bases, with 8 bases between. Germline lookup yields CDR1 SGHRS and CDR2 YFSETQ. CDR3 length equals 14 residues. The protocol was immunoSEQ multiplex PCR, while the TCRdb copy is restricted to in-frame clones and leaves out a portion. The table includes 700,000 to 750,000 clones, 80% to 90% detected once. A further study also used this sample, focusing on human thymus T cells. That study reports: Immunologically healthy infants in Finland undergoing congenital heart defect surgery were the donors. It was from resections taken during corrective heart surgery that the thymus tissue came. Related work showed strongly overlapping thymic repertoires across unrelated individuals.

The sequence was collected from a girl less than two years old with a congenital heart defect. Input material: thymocytes. The genes are TRBV5-1 and TRBJ1-1; D gene uncertain. The CDR3 loop is CASSLASGNTEAFF. The CDR3 DNA follows: TGCGCCAGCAGCTTGGCTTCGGGAAACACTGAAGCTTTCTTT.